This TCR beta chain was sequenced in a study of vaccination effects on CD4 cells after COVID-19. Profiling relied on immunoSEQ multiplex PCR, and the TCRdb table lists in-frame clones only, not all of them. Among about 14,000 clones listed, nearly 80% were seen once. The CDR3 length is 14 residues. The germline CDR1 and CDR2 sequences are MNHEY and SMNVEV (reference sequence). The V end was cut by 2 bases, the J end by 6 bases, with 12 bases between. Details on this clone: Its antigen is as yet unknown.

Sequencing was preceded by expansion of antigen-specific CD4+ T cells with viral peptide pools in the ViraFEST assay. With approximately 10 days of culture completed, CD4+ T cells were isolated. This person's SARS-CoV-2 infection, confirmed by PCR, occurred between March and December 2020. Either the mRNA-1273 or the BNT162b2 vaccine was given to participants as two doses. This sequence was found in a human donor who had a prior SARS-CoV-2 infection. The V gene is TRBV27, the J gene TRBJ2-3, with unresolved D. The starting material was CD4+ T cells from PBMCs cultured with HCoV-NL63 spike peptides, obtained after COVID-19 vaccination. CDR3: CASSLKPRRDTQYF. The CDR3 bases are TGTGCCAGCAGTTTAAAGCCCCGGCGGGATACGCAGTATTTT.